This T cell receptor beta chain was found in a study of OX40 agonist ivuxolimab in advanced cancers. Study-level information: Patients were dosed intravenously with ivuxolimab at 0.01 to 10 mg/kg every 2 weeks. The study enrolled dose-escalation patients with hepatocellular carcinoma, melanoma, renal cell or head and neck cancer.

Assay: immunoSEQ multiplex PCR; the TCRdb copy retains only in-frame clones and omits some. The sample lists about 91,000 clones; around 85% were seen once. The CDR3 covers 13 residues. V was shortened by 0 bases and J by 14 bases, with 16 bases between the two germline ends. Per germline, CDR1 SGHTA and CDR2 FQGNSA. General study results and limits: Antigen specificity of clonally expanded peripheral T cells was not established.

In its sample, this clone was seen once. Its antigen is undetermined. This chain connects TRBV7-2 to TRBJ1-2; perhaps TRBD1 as D (5 bases). The starting material was CD4+ or CD8+ T cells sorted from blood, obtained in a trial of the OX40 agonist ivuxolimab. The receptor comes from an adult with an advanced solid tumor such as melanoma, head and neck, liver or kidney cancer. The CDR3 nucleotides read TGTGCCAGCAGCTTAGCATCGCAGGGAGGATCTACCTTC. Its protein is CASSLASQGGSTF. Full variable domain (outside the CDR3, taken from reference TRBV7-2 and TRBJ1-2): GAGVSQSPSNKVTEKGKDVELRCDPISGHTALYWYRQSLGQGLEFLIYFQGNSAPDKSGLPSDRFSAERTGGSVSTLTIQRTQQEDSAVYLCASSLASQGGSTFGSGTRLTVV.